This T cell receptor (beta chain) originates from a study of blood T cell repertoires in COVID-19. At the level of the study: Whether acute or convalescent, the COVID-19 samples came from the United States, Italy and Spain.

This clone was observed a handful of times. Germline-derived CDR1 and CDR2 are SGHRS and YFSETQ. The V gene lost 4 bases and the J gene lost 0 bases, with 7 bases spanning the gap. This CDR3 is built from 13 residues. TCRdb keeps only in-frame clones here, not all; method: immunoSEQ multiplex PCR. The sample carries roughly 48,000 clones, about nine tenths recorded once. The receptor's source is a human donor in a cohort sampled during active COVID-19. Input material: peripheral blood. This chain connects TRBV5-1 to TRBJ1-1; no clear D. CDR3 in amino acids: CASSTPMNTEAFF. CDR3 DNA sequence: TGCGCCAGCAGCACCCCTATGAACACTGAAGCTTTCTTT.